Following are 21 T cell receptor beta chains from one sample sequenced in a study of tumor-infiltrating lymphocytes in oesophageal squamous cell carcinoma. TCRdb passed the PCR reads through MiXCR, listing each CDR3 protein once. Among tens of thousands of distinct CDR3 sequences listed, roughly 32% were seen once. Sequencing used esophageal tumor tissue. Receptor source: a female donor with esophageal squamous cell carcinoma.

The table lists this clonotype with many counts. In DNA, the CDR3 is TGTGCCAGCAGCATACTAGCGGGAGTTTCCGCAGATACGCAGTATTTT. It is translated as CASSILAGVSADTQYF. The rearrangement joins TRBV7-9 to TRBJ2-3; 11 bases line up with TRBD2. V lost 5 bases, J lost 4 bases, and 8 bases stayed unmatched. This CDR3 comprises 16 residues. The germline V gene has CDR1 SEHNR and CDR2 FQNEAQ (reference sequence). The complete variable domain, with remaining parts taken from reference TRBV7-9 and TRBJ2-3, reads DTGVSQNPRHKITKRGQNVTFRCDPISEHNRLYWYRQTLGQGPEFLTYFQNEAQLEKSRLLSDRFSAERPKGSFSTLEIQRTEQGDSAMYLCASSILAGVSADTQYFGPGTRLTVL.

This clonotype is labeled medium-sized. The chain has TRBV12-3 or TRBV12-4 and TRBJ2-3; D remains unclear. CDR3 length equals 14 residues. V lost 3 bases and J lost 3, with 10 bases in between. CDR3 amino acids: CASSLAVSTDTQYF. CDR3 nucleotide sequence: TGTGCCAGCAGTTTGGCAGTTTCGACAGATACGCAGTATTTT.

This clonotype was detected only a few times. The V call is TRBV30, the J call TRBJ2-1; D may be TRBD2 (6 bases). V lost 1 base to trimming and J lost 8 bases, with 18 bases between them. The length of the CDR3 is 15 residues. The germline V gene has CDR1 GTSNPN and CDR2 SVGIG (reference sequence). CDR3 in DNA: TGTGCCTGGAGTGGGGGGGAGAGGCTGCACGATGAGCAGTTCTTC. Translated: CAWSGGERLHDEQFF.

This clonotype appeared many times. The rearrangement uses TRBV5-1 and TRBJ2-5; D may match TRBD1 or TRBD2 (5 bases each). V was trimmed by 2 bases and J by 6 bases, leaving 20 bases between them. The CDR3 has 16 residues. Germline V lookup: CDR1 SGHRS, CDR2 YFSETQ. CDR3 region: CASSFGDGSWGKTQYF. The CDR3 DNA follows: TGCGCCAGCAGCTTTGGCGACGGTTCCTGGGGGAAGACCCAGTACTTC.

This sequence joins TRBV4-1 and TRBJ2-1; no clear D gene. The V and J ends lost 0 bases and 9 bases respectively, with 6 bases between them. Germline values: CDR1 MGHRA, CDR2 YSYEKL. This CDR3 comprises 12 residues. The CDR3 DNA reads as TGCGCCAGCAGCCAAGAGTCGAGTGAGCAGTTCTTC. Translation gives CASSQESSEQFF.

This rearrangement joins TRBV19 to TRBJ2-7; D gene ambiguous. Judging by the DNA end, TRBJ1-1 fits better; the J call may be wrong. CDR1 is LNHDA and CDR2 is SQIVND in the germline V gene (reference sequence). The length of the CDR3 is 14 residues. CDR3 region: CASSISNWYTEAFF. The CDR3 nucleotides are TGTGCCAGTAGTATTTCGAATTGGTACACTGAAGCTTTCTTT.

This clonotype was counted a single time. The chain joins TRBV20-1 to TRBJ1-1; 9 bases line up with TRBD2. Judging by the DNA end, TRBJ2-1 fits better; the J call may be wrong. The germline gives CDR1 DFQATT, CDR2 SNEGSKA (reference sequence). The CDR3 covers 14 residues. CDR3: CSARASGIYNEQFF. The DNA for the CDR3 is TGCAGTGCTAGAGCTAGCGGGATTTACAATGAGCAGTTCTTC.

This clonotype was counted only a few times. CDR3 nucleotide sequence: TGTGCCAGCAGCTTAGCCCCCGGACTAGCGGGAGGTGCTAGCACAGATACGCAGTATTTT. This gives the protein CASSLAPGLAGGASTDTQYF. The J gene is TRBJ2-3, the V gene TRBV7-2, with 14 bases aligning to TRBD2. CDR1 and CDR2 (germline): SGHTA, FQGNSA. The length of the CDR3 is 20 residues. The junction had 8 bases not matched to a gene; V was cut back by 0 bases and J by 0 bases.

This clonotype was seen at least ten times. The chain combines TRBV6-1 with TRBJ1-2, with 10 bases lining up with TRBD1. The ends lost 6 bases at V and 8 bases at J; junction bases unmatched: 12. The CDR3 is 15 residues long. The germline gives CDR1 MNHNS, CDR2 SASEGT. The CDR3 DNA is TGTGCCAGCAGCGCTCCTCCCGGGACAGGGGAAGGCTACACCTTC. Its translation: CASSAPPGTGEGYTF.

The chain uses TRBV12-3 or TRBV12-4 and TRBJ1-4, with D unresolved. V was clipped by 6 bases and J by 5 bases, with 10 bases between them. This CDR3 comprises 13 residues. The CDR3 DNA reads as TGTGCCAGCAGACGCGGACCAAATGAAAAACTGTTTTTT. It is translated as CASRRGPNEKLFF.

This clonotype came up many times. Possible read error: a much larger clone is one base away. The genes are TRBV6-1 and TRBJ2-7, with TRBD1 matching over 9 bases. After removal of 6 bases from V and 7 bases from J, the junction contained 13 bases not matched to a gene. From germline, CDR1 is MNHNS and CDR2 SASEGT. The CDR3 sequence is 15 residues long. CDR3 sequence reads: CASRPGQGPYNEQYF. CDR3 DNA: TGTGCCAGCAGGCCGGGACAGGGCCCTTACAATGAGCAGTACTTC.

This clonotype was seen repeatedly, ten times or more. V gene TRBV2 combines with J gene TRBJ2-7; possible D gene TRBD2, 6 bases. CDR3 length: 14 amino acids. The germline CDR1 and CDR2 sequences are SNHLY and FYNNEI. V dropped 0 bases and J dropped 7 bases, with 13 bases sitting between them. The CDR3 DNA follows: TGTGCCAGCAGTGAAGCGGGAGGCCCCTCTGAGCAGTACTTC. Translating it yields CASSEAGGPSEQYF.

Many counts were recorded for this clonotype. The CDR3: CASSRGQEPNQPQHF. The CDR3 DNA reads TGTGCCAGCAGCCGCGGACAGGAACCGAATCAGCCCCAGCATTTT. The V gene is TRBV6-1, the J gene TRBJ1-5; 7 nucleotides match TRBD1. This CDR3 contains 15 residues. The germline gives CDR1 MNHNS, CDR2 SASEGT. The V gene end was trimmed by 6 bases and the J gene end by 4 bases; junction bases not matched to a gene: 9.

The chain is built from TRBV7-2 and TRBJ2-3, with 7 bases lining up with TRBD2. J was trimmed by 0 bases and V by 4 bases; bases with no gene match: 13. CDR1 and CDR2 (germline): SGHTA, FQGNSA. The CDR3 extends over 18 amino acids. The CDR3, as DNA: TGTGCCAGCAGCTCCCAAACCTTAAGCGGGGAAAGCACAGATACGCAGTATTTT. Translation gives CASSSQTLSGESTDTQYF.

The gene calls are TRBV27 and TRBJ1-2; no clear D gene. V dropped 4 bases and J dropped 8 bases, with 11 bases sitting between them. Germline V lookup: CDR1 MNHEY, CDR2 SMNVEV (reference sequence). This CDR3 spans 12 amino acids. DNA for the CDR3: TGTGCCAGCAGTTCCGCCCCGGGGGGCTACACCTTC. Translation: CASSSAPGGYTF.

V usage is TRBV6-6 and J usage is TRBJ2-3; 10 nucleotides match TRBD1. The closer fit of TRBJ2-7 to the DNA end suggests the J call may be wrong. Germline CDR1 reads MNHNY; CDR2 reads SVGAGI (reference sequence). The CDR3 loop spans 15 amino acids. CDR3 amino acids: CASSSGTGVFSEQYF. In DNA, the CDR3 is TGTGCCAGCAGTTCCGGGACAGGGGTTTTTAGCGAGCAGTACTTC.

This clonotype ranks as medium-sized (0.01 to 0.1%). V is TRBV6-6 and J is TRBJ2-6, with D unresolved. Germline V gene data show CDR1 as MNHNY and CDR2 as SVGAGI (reference sequence). CDR3 length equals 16 residues. The germline V and J ends were trimmed by 0 bases and 1 base, with 7 bases remaining between them. The CDR3 DNA sequence: TGTGCCAGCAGTTACTCGTTGGGGTCTGGGGCCAACGTCCTGACTTTC. Its protein is CASSYSLGSGANVLTF.

In its sample, this clonotype was seen once. V and J are TRBV20-1 and TRBJ1-5; D is undetermined. There are 15 residues in the CDR3. Germline lookup yields CDR1 DFQATT and CDR2 SNEGSKA (reference sequence). The V end was cut by 6 bases, the J end by 0 bases, with 15 bases between. The CDR3 DNA reads TGCAGTGCCCGGTTCGGGGAGAATAGCAATCAGCCCCAGCATTTT. Its translation: CSARFGENSNQPQHF.

This clonotype has a count of ten or more. This chain joins TRBV4-1 and TRBJ2-1; D remains unclear. The DNA end favors TRBJ2-7, so the J call may be wrong. Germline-derived CDR1 and CDR2 are MGHRA and YSYEKL. The CDR3 is made up of 13 amino acids. The CDR3 DNA follows: TGCGCCAGCAGCCAAGAACAGAACTACGAGCAGTACTTC. Its protein is CASSQEQNYEQYF.

The V call is TRBV7-3, the J call TRBJ2-7; 15 nucleotides align to TRBD2. The CDR3 is 15 residues long. CDR1 and CDR2 from the germline V gene are SGHTA and FQGTGA. V shed 4 bases and J 7 bases; nucleotides not matched to a gene: 5. The CDR3 reads CASSSGTSGRNEQYF. For the CDR3, the DNA is TGTGCCAGCAGCTCCGGGACTAGCGGGAGGAATGAGCAGTACTTC.

This clonotype was observed a handful of times. The chain joins TRBV19 to TRBJ1-5; D call uncertain. Germline-derived CDR1 and CDR2 are LNHDA and SQIVND (reference sequence). Trimming took 4 bases from V and 7 from J, leaving 11 bases between them. The CDR3 extends over 13 amino acids. The CDR3 loop reads CASSTKPRQPQHF. The CDR3 DNA follows: TGTGCCAGTAGTACCAAACCTCGACAGCCCCAGCATTTT.